Sequencing of this T cell receptor (beta chain) was carried out in a study of blood T cell repertoires in COVID-19. Clinical history as reported by participants underpinned cohort assignment. Resolution of symptoms, clearance, or two negative PCRs was present in recovered Cohort 3 donors. TCRdb keeps only in-frame clones here, not all; method: immunoSEQ multiplex PCR. The sample includes roughly 500,000 clones, around nine tenths of them seen just once. Source material: PBMCs or T cells enriched from blood (not recorded which). This receptor was taken from a woman in her forties who had recovered from COVID-19.

CDR3 in DNA: TGCAGCGTTGAACAGGGGGACGCTGAAGCTTTCTTT. Amino acid sequence: CSVEQGDAEAFF. The chain recombines TRBV29-1 with TRBJ1-1; 7 bases align to TRBD1. From germline, CDR1 is SQVTM and CDR2 ANQGSEA. This CDR3 region has 12 residues. Trimming cost V 2 bases and J 6 bases; bases outside gene matches: 3.